This TCR beta chain is from a study of T-cell reconstitution after alpha-beta-depleted transplantation in children. Overall study findings and caveats: Newly made T cells mostly supplied T-cell counts and diversity one year after transplant. At day 60, the high TCRbeta diversity found in some patients originated from recipient T cells and thymic progenitors that had survived.

The CDR3 totals 15 residues. Trimming pared 5 bases from V and 5 bases from J, leaving 20 bases between. CDR1 and CDR2 from the germline V gene are DFQATT and SNEGSKA (reference sequence). This clonotype was counted a few times. Its specificity is not known. Unique molecular identifiers were used in preparing the TCRbeta library. In TCRdb, the PCR reads were re-called with MiXCR into one record per CDR3 protein. The data hold 450,000 to 700,000 distinct CDR3 sequences, with around 27% observed a single time. J is TRBJ2-3 and V is TRBV20-1, with D perhaps TRBD2 (7 bases). This clonotype originated in a boy less than two years old with Wiskott-Aldrich syndrome, due to receive a stem cell transplant. This sample comprised PBMCs, obtained before TCRalphabeta/CD19-depleted stem cell transplant. The CDR3 nucleotides are TGCAGTGCTGGCGGTGGGGGCGGGAGCGGAGATACGCAGTATTTT. Its protein is CSAGGGGGSGDTQYF.